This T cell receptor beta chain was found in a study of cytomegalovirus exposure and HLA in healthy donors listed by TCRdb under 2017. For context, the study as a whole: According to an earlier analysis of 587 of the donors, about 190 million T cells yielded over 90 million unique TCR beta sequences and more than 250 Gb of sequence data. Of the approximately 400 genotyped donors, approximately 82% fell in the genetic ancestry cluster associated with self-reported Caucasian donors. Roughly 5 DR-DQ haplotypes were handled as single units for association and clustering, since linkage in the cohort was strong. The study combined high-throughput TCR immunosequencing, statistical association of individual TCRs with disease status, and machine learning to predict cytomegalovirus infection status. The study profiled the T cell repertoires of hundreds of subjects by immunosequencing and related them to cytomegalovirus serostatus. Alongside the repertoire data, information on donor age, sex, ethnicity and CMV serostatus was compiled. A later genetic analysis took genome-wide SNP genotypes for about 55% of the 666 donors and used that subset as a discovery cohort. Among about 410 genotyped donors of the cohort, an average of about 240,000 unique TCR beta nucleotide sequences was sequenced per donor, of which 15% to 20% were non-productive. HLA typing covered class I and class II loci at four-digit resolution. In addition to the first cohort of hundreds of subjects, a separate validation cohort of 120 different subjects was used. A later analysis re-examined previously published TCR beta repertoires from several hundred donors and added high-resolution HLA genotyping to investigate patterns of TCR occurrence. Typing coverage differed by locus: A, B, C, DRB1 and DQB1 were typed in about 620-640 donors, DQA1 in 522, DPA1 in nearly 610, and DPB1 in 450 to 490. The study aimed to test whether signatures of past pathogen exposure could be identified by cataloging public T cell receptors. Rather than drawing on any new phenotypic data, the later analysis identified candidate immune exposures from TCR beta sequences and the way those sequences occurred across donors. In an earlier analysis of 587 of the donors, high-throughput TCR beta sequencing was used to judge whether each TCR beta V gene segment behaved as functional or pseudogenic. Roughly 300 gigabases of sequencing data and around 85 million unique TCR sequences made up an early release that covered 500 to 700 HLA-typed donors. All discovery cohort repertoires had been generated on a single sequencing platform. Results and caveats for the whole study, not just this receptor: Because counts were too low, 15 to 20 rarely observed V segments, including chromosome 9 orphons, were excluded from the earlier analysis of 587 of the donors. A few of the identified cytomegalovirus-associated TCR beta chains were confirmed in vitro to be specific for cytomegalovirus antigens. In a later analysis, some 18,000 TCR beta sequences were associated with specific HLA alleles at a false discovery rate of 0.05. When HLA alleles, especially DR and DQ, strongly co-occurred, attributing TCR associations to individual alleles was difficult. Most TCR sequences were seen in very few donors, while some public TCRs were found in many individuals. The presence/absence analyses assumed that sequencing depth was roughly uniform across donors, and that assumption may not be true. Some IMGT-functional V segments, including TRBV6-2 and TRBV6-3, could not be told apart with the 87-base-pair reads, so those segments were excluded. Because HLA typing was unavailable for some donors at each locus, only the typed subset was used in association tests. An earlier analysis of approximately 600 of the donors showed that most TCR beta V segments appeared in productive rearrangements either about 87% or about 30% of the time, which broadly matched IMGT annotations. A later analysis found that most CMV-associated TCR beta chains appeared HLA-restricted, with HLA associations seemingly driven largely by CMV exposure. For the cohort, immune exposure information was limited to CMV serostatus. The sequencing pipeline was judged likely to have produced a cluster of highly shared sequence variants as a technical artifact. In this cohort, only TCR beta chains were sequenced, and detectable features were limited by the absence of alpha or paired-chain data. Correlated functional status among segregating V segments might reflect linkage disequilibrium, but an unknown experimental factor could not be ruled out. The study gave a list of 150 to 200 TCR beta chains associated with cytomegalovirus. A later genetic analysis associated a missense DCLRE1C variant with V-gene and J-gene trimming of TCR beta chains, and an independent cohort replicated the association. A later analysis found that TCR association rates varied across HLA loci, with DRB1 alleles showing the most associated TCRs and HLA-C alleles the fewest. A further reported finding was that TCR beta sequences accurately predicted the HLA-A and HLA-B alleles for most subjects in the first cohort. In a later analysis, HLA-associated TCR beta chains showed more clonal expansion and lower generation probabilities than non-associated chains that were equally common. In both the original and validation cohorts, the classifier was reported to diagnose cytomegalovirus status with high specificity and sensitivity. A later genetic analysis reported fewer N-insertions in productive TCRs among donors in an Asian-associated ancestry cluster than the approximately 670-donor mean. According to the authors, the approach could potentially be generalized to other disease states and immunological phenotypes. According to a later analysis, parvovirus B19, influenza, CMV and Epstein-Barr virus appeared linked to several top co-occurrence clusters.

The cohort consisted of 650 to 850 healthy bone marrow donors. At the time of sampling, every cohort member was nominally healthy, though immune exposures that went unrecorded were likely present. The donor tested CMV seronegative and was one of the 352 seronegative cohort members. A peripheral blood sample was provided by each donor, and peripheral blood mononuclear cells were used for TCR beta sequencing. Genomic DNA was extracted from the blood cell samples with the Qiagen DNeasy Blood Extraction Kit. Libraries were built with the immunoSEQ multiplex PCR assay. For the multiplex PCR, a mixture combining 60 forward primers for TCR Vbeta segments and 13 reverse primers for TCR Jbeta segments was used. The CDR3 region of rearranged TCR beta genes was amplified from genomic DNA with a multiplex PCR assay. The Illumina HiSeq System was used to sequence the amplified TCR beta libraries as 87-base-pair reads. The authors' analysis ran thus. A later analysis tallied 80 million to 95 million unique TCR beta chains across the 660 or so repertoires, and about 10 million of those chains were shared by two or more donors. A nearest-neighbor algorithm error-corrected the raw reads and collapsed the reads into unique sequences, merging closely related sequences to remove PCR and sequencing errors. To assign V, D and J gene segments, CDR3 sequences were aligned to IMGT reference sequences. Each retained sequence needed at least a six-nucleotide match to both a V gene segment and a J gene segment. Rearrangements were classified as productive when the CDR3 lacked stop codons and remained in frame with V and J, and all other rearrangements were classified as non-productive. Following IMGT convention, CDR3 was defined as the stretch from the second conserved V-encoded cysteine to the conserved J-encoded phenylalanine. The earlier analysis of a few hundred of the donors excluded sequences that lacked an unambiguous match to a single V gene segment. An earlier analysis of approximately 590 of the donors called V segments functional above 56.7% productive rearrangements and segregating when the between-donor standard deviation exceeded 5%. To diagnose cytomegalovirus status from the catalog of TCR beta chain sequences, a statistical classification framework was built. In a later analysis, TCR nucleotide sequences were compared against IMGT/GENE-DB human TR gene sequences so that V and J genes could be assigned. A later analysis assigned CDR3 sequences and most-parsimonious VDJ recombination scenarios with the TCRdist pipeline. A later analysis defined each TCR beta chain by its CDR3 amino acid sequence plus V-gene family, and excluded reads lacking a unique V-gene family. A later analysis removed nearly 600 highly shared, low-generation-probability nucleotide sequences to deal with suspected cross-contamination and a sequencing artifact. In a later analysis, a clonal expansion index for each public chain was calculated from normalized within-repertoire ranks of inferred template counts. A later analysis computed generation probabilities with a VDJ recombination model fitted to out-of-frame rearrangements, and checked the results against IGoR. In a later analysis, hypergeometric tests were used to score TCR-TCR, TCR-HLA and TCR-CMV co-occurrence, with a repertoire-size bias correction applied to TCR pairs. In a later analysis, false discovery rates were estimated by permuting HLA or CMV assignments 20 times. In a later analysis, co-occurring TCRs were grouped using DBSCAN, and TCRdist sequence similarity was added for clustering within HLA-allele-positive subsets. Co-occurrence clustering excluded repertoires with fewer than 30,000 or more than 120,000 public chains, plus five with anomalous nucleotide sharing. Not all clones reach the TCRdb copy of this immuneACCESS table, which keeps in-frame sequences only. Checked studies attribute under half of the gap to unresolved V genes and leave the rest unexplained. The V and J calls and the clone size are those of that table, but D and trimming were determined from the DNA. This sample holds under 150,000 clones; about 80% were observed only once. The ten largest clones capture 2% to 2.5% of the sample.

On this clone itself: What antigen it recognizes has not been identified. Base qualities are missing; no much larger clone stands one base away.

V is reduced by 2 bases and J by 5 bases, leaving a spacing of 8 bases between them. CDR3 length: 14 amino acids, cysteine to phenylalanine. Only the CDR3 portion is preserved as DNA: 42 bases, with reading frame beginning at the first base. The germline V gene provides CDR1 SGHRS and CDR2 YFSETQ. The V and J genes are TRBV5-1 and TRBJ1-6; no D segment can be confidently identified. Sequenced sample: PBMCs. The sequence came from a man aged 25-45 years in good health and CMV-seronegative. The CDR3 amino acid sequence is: CASSLTENNSPLHF. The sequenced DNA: TGCGCCAGCAGCTTAACAGAAAATAATTCACCCCTCCACTTT.